The clone carrying this TCR beta chain was found a few times. Its specificity is not known. This entry is derived from a study of T cells after yellow fever vaccination. Regarding the study as a whole: On re-exposure, the response was weaker but peaked faster, at day 5 versus 15.

The 5'RACE template-switching step produced TCR cDNA and added a universal primer site and UMIs. TCRdb re-called the 5' RACE reads through MiXCR, storing one row per CDR3 protein. The sample contains roughly 500,000 distinct CDR3 sequences, 15% to 20% of which appear only once. V was shortened by 11 bases and J by 4 bases, with 21 bases between the two germline ends. Germline V lookup: CDR1 MNHEY, CDR2 SVGEGT. The CDR3 has 14 residues. The TCR comes from a man aged 30 to 39 who received the YFV17D yellow fever vaccine. The chain couples TRBV6-2 or TRBV6-3 to TRBJ2-7; maybe TRBD1 (5 bases). Sequenced material: PBMCs, taken 15 days after the yellow fever booster vaccination. CDR3 nucleotides: TGTGCCGTCCAGGGCCACGAATTCCAGTACGAGCAGTACTTC. It translates to CAVQGHEFQYEQYF.